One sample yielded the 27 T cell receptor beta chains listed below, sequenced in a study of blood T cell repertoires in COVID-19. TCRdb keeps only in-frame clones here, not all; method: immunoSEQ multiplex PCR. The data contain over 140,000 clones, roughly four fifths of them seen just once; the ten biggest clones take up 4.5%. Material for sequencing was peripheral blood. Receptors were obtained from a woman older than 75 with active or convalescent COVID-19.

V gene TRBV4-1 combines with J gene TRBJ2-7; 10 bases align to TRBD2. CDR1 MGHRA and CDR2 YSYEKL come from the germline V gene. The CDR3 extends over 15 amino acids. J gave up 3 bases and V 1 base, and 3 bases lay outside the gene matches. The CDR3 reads CASSQGTSGRYEQYF. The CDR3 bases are TGCGCCAGCAGCCAAGGGACTAGCGGTCGCTACGAGCAGTACTTC.

CDR3 residues: CASSFTQRNNSPLHF. CDR3 DNA sequence: TGTGCCAGCAGCTTCACACAACGAAATAATTCACCCCTCCACTTT. This chain links TRBV7-9 with TRBJ1-6; D gene ambiguous. The CDR3 totals 15 residues. Germline-derived CDR1 and CDR2 are SEHNR and FQNEAQ (reference sequence). V was pared by 3 bases and J by 5 bases, with 11 bases between. Combining the CDR3 with reference TRBV7-9 and TRBJ1-6 gives the whole variable domain DTGVSQNPRHKITKRGQNVTFRCDPISEHNRLYWYRQTLGQGPEFLTYFQNEAQLEKSRLLSDRFSAERPKGSFSTLEIQRTEQGDSAMYLCASSFTQRNNSPLHFGNGTRLTVT.

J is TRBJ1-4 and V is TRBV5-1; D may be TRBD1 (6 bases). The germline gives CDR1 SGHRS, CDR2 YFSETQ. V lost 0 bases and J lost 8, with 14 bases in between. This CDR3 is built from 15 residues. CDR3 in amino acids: CASSLEGDPGEKLFF. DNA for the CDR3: TGCGCCAGCAGCTTGGAGGGGGATCCGGGGGAAAAACTGTTTTTT.

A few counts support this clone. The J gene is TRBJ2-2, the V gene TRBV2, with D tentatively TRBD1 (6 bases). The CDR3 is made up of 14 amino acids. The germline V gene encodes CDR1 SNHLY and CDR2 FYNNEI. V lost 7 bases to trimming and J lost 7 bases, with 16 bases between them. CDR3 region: CASKEQGPGGELFF. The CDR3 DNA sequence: TGTGCCAGCAAGGAACAGGGTCCGGGCGGGGAGCTGTTTTTT.

The CDR3, as DNA: TGTGCCAGCAGCGTACTATTTGGAGGCGAGCAGTACTTC. Amino acids: CASSVLFGGEQYF. The rearrangement joins TRBV9 to TRBJ2-7; D possibly corresponds to TRBD2 (5 bases). Germline V gives CDR1 SGDLS, CDR2 YYNGEE. The V end lost 1 base, the J end lost 6 bases, and 11 bases lay between the germline ends. The CDR3 runs to 13 residues.

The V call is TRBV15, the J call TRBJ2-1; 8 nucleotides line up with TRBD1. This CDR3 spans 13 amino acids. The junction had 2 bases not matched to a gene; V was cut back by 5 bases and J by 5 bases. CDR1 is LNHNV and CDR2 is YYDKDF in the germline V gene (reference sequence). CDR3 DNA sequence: TGTGCCACCAGCGGACAGGGTGACAATGAGCAGTTCTTC. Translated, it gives CATSGQGDNEQFF.

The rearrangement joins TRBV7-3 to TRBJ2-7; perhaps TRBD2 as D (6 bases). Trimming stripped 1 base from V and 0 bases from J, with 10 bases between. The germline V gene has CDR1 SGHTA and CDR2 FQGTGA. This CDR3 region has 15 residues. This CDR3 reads CASSLRPGDSYEQYF. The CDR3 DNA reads TGTGCCAGCAGCTTAAGGCCGGGGGACTCCTACGAGCAGTACTTC.

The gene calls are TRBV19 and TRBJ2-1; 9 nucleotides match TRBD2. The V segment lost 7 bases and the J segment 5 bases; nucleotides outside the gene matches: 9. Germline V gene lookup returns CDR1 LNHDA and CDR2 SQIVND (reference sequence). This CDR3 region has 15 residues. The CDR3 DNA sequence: TGTGCCAGTATTGGGAGCGGGGGGCCCGACAATGAGCAGTTCTTC. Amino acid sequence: CASIGSGGPDNEQFF.

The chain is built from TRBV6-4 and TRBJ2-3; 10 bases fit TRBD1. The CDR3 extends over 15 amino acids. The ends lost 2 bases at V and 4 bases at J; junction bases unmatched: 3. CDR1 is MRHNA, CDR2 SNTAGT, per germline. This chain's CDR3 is CASSDGQGGADTQYF. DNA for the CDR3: TGTGCCAGCAGTGACGGACAGGGGGGCGCAGATACGCAGTATTTT.

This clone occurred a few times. The CDR3 sequence: CASSGGPGGYTF. The CDR3 DNA follows: TGTGCCAGCAGCGGGGGGCCGGGAGGCTACACCTTC. The chain joins TRBV28 to TRBJ1-2, with D possibly being TRBD1 (6 bases). V lost 6 bases and J 8 bases, leaving 13 bases between the germline ends. The length of the CDR3 is 12 residues. Germline CDR1 is MDHEN and CDR2 is SYDVKM.

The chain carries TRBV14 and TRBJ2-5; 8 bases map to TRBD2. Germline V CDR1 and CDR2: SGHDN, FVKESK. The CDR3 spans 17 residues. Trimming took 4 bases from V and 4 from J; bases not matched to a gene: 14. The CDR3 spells CASSRALLAGGGETQYF. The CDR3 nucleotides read TGTGCCAGCAGCCGCGCCCTTCTGGCGGGGGGTGGAGAGACCCAGTACTTC. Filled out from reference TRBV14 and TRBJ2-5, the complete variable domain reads EAGVTQFPSHSVIEKGQTVTLRCDPISGHDNLYWYRRVMGKEIKFLLHFVKESKQDESGMPNNRFLAERTGGTYSTLKVQPAELEDSGVYFCASSRALLAGGGETQYFGPGTRLLVL.

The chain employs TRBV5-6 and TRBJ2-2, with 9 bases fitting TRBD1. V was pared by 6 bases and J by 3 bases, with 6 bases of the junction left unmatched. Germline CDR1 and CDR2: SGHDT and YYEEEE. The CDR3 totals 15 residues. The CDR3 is CASIRTGVYTGELFF. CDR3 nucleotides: TGTGCCAGCATCCGGACAGGGGTTTACACCGGGGAGCTGTTTTTT.

CDR3: CASSRVEAAVYGYTF. For the CDR3, the DNA is TGTGCCAGCAGCCGTGTAGAGGCCGCGGTATATGGCTACACCTTC. The chain has TRBV3-1 (or the pseudogene TRBV3-2) and TRBJ1-2, with no clear D. This CDR3 comprises 15 residues. CDR1 LGHDT and CDR2 YNNKEL come from the germline V gene (reference sequence). Trimming removed 4 bases at V and 5 bases at J, with 17 bases between.

For the CDR3, the DNA is TGTGCCAGCAGCCCCGGACAGGGGAACTTCGAGCAGTACTTC. It is translated as CASSPGQGNFEQYF. The gene calls are TRBV6-2 or TRBV6-3 and TRBJ2-7; 9 nucleotides match TRBD1. V lost 6 bases, J lost 6 bases, and 9 bases stayed unmatched. Germline CDR1 reads MNHEY; CDR2 reads SVGEGT. The CDR3 is 14 amino acids.

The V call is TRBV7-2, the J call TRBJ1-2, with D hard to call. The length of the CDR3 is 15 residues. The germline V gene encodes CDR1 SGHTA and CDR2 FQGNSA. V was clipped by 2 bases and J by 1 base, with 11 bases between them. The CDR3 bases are TGTGCCAGCAGCTTAAGCTTCGGGAGTAACTATGGCTACACCTTC. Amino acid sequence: CASSLSFGSNYGYTF.

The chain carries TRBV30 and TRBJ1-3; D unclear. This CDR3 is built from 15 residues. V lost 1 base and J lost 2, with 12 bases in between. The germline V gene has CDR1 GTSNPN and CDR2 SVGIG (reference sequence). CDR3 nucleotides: TGTGCCTGGAGTGGGGGAGGGCTTGCTGGAAACACCATATATTTT. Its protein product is CAWSGGGLAGNTIYF.

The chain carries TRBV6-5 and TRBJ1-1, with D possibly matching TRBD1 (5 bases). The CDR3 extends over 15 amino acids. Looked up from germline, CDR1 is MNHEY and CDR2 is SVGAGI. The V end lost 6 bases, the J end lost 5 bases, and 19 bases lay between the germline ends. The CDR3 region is CASSPGHSAGTEAFF. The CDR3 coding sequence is TGTGCCAGCAGCCCCGGACATTCCGCGGGGACTGAAGCTTTCTTT.

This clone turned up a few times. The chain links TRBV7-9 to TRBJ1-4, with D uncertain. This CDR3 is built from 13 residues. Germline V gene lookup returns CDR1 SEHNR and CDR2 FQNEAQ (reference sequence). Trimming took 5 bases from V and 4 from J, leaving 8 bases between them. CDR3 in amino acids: CASSPPGNEKLFF. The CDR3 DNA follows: TGTGCCAGCAGCCCCCCCGGTAATGAAAAACTGTTTTTT.

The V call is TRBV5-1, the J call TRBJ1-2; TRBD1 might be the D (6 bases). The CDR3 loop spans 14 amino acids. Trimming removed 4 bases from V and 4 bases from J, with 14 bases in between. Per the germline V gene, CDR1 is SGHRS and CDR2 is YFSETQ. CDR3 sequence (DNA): TGCGCCAGCAGCCAAACAGGACAGAGCTATGGCTACACCTTC. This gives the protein CASSQTGQSYGYTF.

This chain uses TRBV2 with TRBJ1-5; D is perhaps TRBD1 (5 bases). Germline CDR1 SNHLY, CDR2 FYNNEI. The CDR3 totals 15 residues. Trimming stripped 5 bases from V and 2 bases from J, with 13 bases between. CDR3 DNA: TGTGCCAGCAGTACACCGGACACGGGCAATCAGCCCCAGCATTTT. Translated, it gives CASSTPDTGNQPQHF.

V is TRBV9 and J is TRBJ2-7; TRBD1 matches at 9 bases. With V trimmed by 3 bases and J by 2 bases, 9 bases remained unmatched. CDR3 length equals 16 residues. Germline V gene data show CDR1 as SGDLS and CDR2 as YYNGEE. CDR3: CASSADRGTGTYEQYF. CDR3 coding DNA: TGTGCCAGCAGCGCCGATCGGGGGACAGGGACCTACGAGCAGTACTTC.

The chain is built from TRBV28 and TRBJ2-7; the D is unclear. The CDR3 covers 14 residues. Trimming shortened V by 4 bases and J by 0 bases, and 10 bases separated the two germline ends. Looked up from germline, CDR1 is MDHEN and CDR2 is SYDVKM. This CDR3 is CASSSEAASYEQYF. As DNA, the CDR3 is TGTGCCAGCAGTTCAGAGGCAGCCTCCTACGAGCAGTACTTC.

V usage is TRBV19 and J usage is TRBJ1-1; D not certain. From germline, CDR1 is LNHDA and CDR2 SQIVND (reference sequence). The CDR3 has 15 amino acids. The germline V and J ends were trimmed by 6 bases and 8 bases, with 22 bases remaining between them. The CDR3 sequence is CASRSGSSRGSEAFF. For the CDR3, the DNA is TGTGCCAGTAGGTCGGGGTCTAGTCGAGGGTCGGAAGCTTTCTTT.

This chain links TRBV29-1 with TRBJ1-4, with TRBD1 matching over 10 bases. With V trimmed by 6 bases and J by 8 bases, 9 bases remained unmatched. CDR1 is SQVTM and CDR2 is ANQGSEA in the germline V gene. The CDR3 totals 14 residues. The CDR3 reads CSVGGQGEREKLFF. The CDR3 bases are TGCAGCGTGGGCGGACAGGGGGAGAGGGAAAAACTGTTTTTT.

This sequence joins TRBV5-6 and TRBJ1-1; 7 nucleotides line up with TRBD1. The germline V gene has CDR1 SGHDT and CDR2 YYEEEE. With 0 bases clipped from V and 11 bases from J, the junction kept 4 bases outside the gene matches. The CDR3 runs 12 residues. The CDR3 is CASSLVTGVAFF. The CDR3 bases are TGTGCCAGCAGCTTGGTTACAGGGGTGGCTTTCTTT.

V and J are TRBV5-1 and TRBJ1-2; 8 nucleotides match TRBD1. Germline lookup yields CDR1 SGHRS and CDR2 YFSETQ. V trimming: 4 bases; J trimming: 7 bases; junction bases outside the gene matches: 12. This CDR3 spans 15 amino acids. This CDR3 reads CASSPQTGALSGYTF. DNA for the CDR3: TGCGCCAGCAGCCCCCAGACAGGGGCTCTTTCTGGCTACACCTTC.

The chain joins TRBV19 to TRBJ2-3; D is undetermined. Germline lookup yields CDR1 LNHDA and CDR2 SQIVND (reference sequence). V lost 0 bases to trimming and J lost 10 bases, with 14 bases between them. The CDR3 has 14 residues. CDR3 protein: CASSIDFRTPSQYF. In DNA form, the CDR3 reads TGTGCCAGTAGTATAGATTTTAGAACGCCTTCGCAGTATTTT.